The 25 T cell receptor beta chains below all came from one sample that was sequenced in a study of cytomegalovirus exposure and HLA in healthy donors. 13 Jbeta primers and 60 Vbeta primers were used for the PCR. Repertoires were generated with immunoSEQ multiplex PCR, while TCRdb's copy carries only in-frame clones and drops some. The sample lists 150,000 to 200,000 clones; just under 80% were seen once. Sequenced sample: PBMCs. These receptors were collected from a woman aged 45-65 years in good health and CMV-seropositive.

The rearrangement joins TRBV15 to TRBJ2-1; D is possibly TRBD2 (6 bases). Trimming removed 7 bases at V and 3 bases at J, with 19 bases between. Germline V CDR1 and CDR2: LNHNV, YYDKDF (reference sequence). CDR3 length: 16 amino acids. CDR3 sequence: CATTLWGTSRYNEQFF. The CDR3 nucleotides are TGTGCCACCACCCTATGGGGAACTAGCCGCTACAATGAGCAGTTCTTC.

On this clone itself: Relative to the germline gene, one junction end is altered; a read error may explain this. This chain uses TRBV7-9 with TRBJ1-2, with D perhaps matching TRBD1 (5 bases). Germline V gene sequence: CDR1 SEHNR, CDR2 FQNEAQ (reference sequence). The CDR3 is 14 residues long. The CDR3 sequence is CSSSLYQGSYGYTF. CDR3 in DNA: TGTTCCAGCAGCTTATATCAGGGATCCTATGGCTACACCTTC.

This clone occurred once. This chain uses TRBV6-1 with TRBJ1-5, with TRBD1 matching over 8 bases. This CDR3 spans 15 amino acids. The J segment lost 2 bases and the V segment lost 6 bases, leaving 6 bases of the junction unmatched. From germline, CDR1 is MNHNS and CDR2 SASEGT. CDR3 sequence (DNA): TGTGCCAGCAGCGCCGAGACAGGGGGCAATCAGCCCCAGCATTTT. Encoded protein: CASSAETGGNQPQHF.

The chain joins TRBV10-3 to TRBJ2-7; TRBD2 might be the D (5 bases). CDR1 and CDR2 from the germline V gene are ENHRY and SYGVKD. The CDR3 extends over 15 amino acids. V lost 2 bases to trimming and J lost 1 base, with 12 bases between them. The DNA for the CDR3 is TGTGCCATCAGTGAGGGCTCAGGACTTTCCTACGAGCAGTACTTC. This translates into CAISEGSGLSYEQYF.

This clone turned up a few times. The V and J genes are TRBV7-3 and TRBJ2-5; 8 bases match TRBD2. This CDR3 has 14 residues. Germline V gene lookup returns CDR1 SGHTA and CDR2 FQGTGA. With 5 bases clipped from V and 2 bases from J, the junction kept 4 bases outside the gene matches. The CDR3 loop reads CASSKVAGQETQYF. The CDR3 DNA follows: TGTGCCAGCAGCAAAGTAGCGGGGCAAGAGACCCAGTACTTC. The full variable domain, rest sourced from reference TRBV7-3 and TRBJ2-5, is GAGVSQTPSNKVTEKGKYVELRCDPISGHTALYWYRQSLGQGPEFLIYFQGTGAADDSGLPNDRFFAVRPEGSVSTLKIQRTERGDSAVYLCASSKVAGQETQYFGPGTRLLVL.

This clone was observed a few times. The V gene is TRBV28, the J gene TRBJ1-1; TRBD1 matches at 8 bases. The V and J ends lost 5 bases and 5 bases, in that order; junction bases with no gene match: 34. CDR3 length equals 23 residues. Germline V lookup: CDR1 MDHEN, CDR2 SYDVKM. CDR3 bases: TGTGCCAGCAGTCCCATTGTGTCGTGGCTTTCGGGGCAGGGGGCGATAGGGAAGACTGAAGCTTTCTTT. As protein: CASSPIVSWLSGQGAIGKTEAFF.

The CDR3 loop is CASSSNTGTQHF. For the CDR3, the DNA is TGTGCCAGCAGCTCCAACACAGGGACCCAGCATTTT. The chain links TRBV7-8 to TRBJ1-5; D is possibly TRBD1 (6 bases). This CDR3 has 12 residues. The V gene lost 4 bases and the J gene lost 11 bases, with 12 bases spanning the gap. CDR1 and CDR2 (germline): SGHVS, FQNEAQ.

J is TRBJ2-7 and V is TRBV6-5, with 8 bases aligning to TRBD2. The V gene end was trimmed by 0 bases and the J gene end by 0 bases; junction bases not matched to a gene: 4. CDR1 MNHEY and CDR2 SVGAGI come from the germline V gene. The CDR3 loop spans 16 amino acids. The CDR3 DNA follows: TGTGCCAGCAGTTACTCCTTAGCGGGAACCTCCTACGAGCAGTACTTC. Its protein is CASSYSLAGTSYEQYF.

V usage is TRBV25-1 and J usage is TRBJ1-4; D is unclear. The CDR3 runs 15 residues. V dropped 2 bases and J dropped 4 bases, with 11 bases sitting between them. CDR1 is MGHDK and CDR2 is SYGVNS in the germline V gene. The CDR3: CASSELTNVNEKLFF. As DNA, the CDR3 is TGTGCCAGCAGTGAACTGACAAATGTTAATGAAAAACTGTTTTTT.

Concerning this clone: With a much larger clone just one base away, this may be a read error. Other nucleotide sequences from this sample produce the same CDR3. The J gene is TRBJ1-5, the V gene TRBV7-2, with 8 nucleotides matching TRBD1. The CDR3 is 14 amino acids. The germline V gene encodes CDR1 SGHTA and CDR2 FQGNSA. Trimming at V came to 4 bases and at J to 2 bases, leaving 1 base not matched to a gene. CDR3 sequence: CASSSTGGNQPQHF. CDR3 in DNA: TGTGCCAGCAGCTCGACAGGGGGCAATCAGCCCCAGCATTTT.

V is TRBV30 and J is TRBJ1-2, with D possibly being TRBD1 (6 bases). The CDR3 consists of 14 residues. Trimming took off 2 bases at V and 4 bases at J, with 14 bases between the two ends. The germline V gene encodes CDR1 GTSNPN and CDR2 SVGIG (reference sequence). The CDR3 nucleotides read TGTGCCTGGAGTCCTCTCGGCAGGGGCTATGGCTACACCTTC. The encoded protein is CAWSPLGRGYGYTF.

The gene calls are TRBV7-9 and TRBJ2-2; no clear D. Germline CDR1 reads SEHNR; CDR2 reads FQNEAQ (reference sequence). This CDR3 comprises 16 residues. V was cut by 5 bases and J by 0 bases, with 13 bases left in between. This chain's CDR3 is CASSIFWAPNTGELFF. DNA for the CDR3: TGTGCCAGCAGCATCTTCTGGGCACCGAACACCGGGGAGCTGTTTTTT.

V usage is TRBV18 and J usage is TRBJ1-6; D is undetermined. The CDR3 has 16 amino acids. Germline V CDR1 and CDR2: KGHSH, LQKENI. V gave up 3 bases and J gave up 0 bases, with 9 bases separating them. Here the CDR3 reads CASSPGGTSYNSPLHF. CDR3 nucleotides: TGTGCCAGCTCACCCGGTGGTACCTCCTATAATTCACCCCTCCACTTT.

The CDR3 region is CASSLYGETEAFF. As DNA, the CDR3 is TGTGCCAGCAGCTTGTACGGGGAGACTGAAGCTTTCTTT. The genes are TRBV5-5 and TRBJ1-1; no clear D gene. This CDR3 spans 13 amino acids. Germline V gives CDR1 SGHKS, CDR2 YYEKEE (reference sequence). V gave up 1 base and J gave up 5 bases, with 9 bases separating them.

This chain's CDR3 is CASSRQGAENSPLHF. The CDR3 nucleotides are TGTGCCAGCTCACGACAGGGGGCGGAAAATTCACCCCTCCACTTT. The V gene is TRBV18, the J gene TRBJ1-6, with 10 positions matching TRBD1. The CDR3 has 15 amino acids. CDR1 and CDR2 (germline): KGHSH, LQKENI. The ends lost 4 bases at V and 7 bases at J; junction bases unmatched: 4.

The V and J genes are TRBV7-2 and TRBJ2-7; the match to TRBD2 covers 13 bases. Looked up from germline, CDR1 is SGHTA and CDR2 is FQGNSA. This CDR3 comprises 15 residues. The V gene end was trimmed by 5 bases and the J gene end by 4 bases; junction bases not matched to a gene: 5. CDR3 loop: CASSDTSGGAYEQYF. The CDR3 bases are TGTGCCAGCAGCGATACTAGCGGGGGGGCTTACGAGCAGTACTTC.

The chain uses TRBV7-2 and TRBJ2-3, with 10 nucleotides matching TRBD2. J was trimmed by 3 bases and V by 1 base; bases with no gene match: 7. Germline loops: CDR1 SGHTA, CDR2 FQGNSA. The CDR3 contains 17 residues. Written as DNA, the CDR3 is TGTGCCAGCAGCTTAGAAGCGGGAGGGCCGGGGACAGATACGCAGTATTTT. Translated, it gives CASSLEAGGPGTDTQYF.

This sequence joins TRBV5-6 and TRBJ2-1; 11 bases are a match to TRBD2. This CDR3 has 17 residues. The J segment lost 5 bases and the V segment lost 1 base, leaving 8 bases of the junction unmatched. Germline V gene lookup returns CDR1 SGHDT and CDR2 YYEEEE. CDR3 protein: CASSLRPGLAADNEQFF. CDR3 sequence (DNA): TGTGCCAGCAGCTTGAGACCGGGACTAGCGGCCGACAATGAGCAGTTCTTC.

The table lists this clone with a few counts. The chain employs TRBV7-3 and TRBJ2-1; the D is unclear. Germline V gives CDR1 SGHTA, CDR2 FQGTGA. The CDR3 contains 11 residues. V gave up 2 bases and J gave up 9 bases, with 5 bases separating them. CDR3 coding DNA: TGTGCCAGCAGCTTATCGGGTGAGCAGTTCTTC. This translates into CASSLSGEQFF.

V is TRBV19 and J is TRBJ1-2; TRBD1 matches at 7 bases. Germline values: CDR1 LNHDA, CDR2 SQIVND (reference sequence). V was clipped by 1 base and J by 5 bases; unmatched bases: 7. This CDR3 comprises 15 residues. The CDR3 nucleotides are TGTGCCAGTAGTATAGCGGGGGACAGTCTTTATGGCTACACCTTC. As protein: CASSIAGDSLYGYTF.

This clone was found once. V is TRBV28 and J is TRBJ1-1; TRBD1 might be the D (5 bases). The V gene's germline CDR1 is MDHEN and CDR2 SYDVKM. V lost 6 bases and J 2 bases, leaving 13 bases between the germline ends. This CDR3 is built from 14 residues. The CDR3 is CASRPGGVNTEAFF. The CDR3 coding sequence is TGTGCCAGCAGGCCCGGGGGGGTAAACACTGAAGCTTTCTTT.

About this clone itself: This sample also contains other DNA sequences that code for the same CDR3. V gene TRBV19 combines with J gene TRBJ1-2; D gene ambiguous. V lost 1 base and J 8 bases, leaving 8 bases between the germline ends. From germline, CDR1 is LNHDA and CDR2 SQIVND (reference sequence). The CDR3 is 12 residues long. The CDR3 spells CASSIGGLGYTF. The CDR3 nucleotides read TGTGCCAGTAGTATAGGAGGACTGGGCTACACCTTC. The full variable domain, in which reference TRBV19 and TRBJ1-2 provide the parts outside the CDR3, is DGGITQSPKYLFRKEGQNVTLSCEQNLNHDAMYWYRQDPGQGLRLIYYSQIVNDFQKGDIAEGYSVSREKKESFPLTVTSAQKNPTAFYLCASSIGGLGYTFGSGTRLTVV.

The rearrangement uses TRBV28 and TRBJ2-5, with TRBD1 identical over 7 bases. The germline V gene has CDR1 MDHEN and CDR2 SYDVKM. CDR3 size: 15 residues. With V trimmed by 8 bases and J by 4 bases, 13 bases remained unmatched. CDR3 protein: CASRSAGRGRETQYF. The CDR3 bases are TGTGCCAGCCGAAGCGCGGGCAGGGGGAGAGAGACCCAGTACTTC.

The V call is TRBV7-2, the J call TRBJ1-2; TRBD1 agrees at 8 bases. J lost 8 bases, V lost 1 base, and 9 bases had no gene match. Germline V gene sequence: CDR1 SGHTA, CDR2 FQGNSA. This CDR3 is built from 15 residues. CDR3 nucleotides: TGTGCCAGCAGCTTAGACCAGGGGGCGGTTTCGGGCTACACCTTC. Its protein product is CASSLDQGAVSGYTF.

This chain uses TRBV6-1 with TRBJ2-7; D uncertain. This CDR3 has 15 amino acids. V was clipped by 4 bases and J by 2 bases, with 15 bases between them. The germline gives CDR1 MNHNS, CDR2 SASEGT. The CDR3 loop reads CASSAYPLVTYEQYF. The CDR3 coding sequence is TGTGCCAGCAGTGCCTACCCCCTCGTCACCTACGAGCAGTACTTC.